The 19 T cell receptor beta chains given below trace back to one sample, sequenced in a study of T-cell reconstitution after alpha-beta-depleted transplantation in children. Library preparation (for TCRbeta) was performed with unique molecular identifiers. TCRdb re-called the PCR reads with MiXCR, one entry per CDR3 protein. The table lists 300,000 to 400,000 distinct CDR3 sequences, 15% to 20% of them singletons. The source material was PBMCs, mostly from graft donor cells, sampled 360 days after TCRalphabeta/CD19-depleted stem cell transplant. The receptor source for this set is a male patient between 2 and 15 years old who had a stem cell transplant for acute lymphoblastic leukemia, so the T cells may come from the graft donor.

This clonotype has just a few counts. The chain links TRBV27 to TRBJ1-5; no clear D. Germline V gene sequence: CDR1 MNHEY, CDR2 SMNVEV (reference sequence). V shed 5 bases and J shed 0 bases, with 11 bases lying between them. CDR3 length: 15 amino acids. CDR3: CASSRRLISNQPQHF. The CDR3 DNA reads TGTGCCAGCAGTCGACGGCTAATTAGCAATCAGCCCCAGCATTTT.

The chain carries TRBV5-1 and TRBJ2-1; weak D call: TRBD1 (7 bases). Looked up from germline, CDR1 is SGHRS and CDR2 is YFSETQ. CDR3 length: 18 amino acids. V was trimmed by 1 base and J by 1 base, leaving 18 bases between them. The CDR3 reads CASSLIRGAAGSYNEQFF. CDR3 coding DNA: TGCGCCAGCAGCTTGATCAGGGGGGCAGCGGGTTCCTACAATGAGCAGTTCTTC. The full variable domain, rest sourced from reference TRBV5-1 and TRBJ2-1, is KAGVTQTPRYLIKTRGQQVTLSCSPISGHRSVSWYQQTPGQGLQFLFEYFSETQRNKGNFPGRFSGRQFSNSRSEMNVSTLELGDSALYLCASSLIRGAAGSYNEQFFGPGTRLTVL.

In regard to this clonotype: Possible read error: a much larger clone is one base away. The rearrangement uses TRBV28 and TRBJ2-3, with D perhaps TRBD1 or TRBD2 (5 bases each). From germline, CDR1 is MDHEN and CDR2 SYDVKM. This CDR3 comprises 15 residues. V dropped 2 bases and J dropped 2 bases, with 11 bases sitting between them. The DNA of the CDR3 is TGTGCCAGCAGTTTAAGAGGGGACCCCACAGATACGCAGTATTTT. This translates into CASSLRGDPTDTQYF.

This clonotype was detected a few times. The CDR3 region is CATGARNTEAFF. The CDR3 DNA sequence: TGTGCCACCGGGGCAAGAAACACTGAAGCTTTCTTT. The chain is built from TRBV24-1 and TRBJ1-1; D may be TRBD1 (5 bases). Germline V gene sequence: CDR1 KGHDR, CDR2 SFDVKD. CDR3 length equals 12 residues. V was cut by 9 bases and J by 2 bases, with 9 bases left in between.

The rearrangement uses TRBV4-3 and TRBJ2-7; the match to TRBD2 covers 8 bases. CDR3 length equals 17 residues. From germline, CDR1 is LGHNA and CDR2 YSLEER. Trimming removed 0 bases from V and 1 base from J; junction bases left unmatched: 8. The CDR3 loop is CASSQDAASGSSYEQYF. CDR3 nucleotide sequence: TGCGCCAGCAGCCAAGATGCGGCTAGCGGGTCGTCCTACGAGCAGTACTTC.

This clonotype has more than one count but fewer than ten. J is TRBJ2-3 and V is TRBV5-4, with D maybe TRBD2 (6 bases). This CDR3 spans 16 amino acids. The V end was cut by 7 bases, the J end by 1 base, with 19 bases between. Germline CDR1 and CDR2: SGHNT and YYREEE (reference sequence). The CDR3 here is CASRPNVGGGTDTQYF. As DNA, the CDR3 is TGTGCCAGCCGCCCCAATGTGGGAGGCGGCACAGATACGCAGTATTTT.

This clonotype showed up just a few times. This chain uses TRBV19 with TRBJ2-2; 10 bases map to TRBD2. This CDR3 contains 15 residues. Germline V gene sequence: CDR1 LNHDA, CDR2 SQIVND (reference sequence). Trimming cost V 5 bases and J 5 bases; bases outside gene matches: 5. The CDR3 DNA sequence: TGTGCCAGTAGTGTTCTGACTAGCGGGACCGGGGAGCTGTTTTTT. Its protein product is CASSVLTSGTGELFF.

This rearrangement joins TRBV12-3 or TRBV12-4 to TRBJ2-5, with D unclear. The CDR3 consists of 14 residues. Trimming took 7 bases from V and 5 from J, leaving 17 bases between them. The CDR3 region is CASTLTALWETQYF. The CDR3 nucleotides are TGTGCCAGCACCCTAACGGCGTTGTGGGAGACCCAGTACTTC.

This chain uses TRBV10-2 with TRBJ2-7; 7 bases map to TRBD1. The length of the CDR3 is 14 residues. Germline CDR1 WSHSY, CDR2 SAAADI. With 7 bases clipped from V and 3 bases from J, the junction kept 9 bases outside the gene matches. DNA for the CDR3: TGCGCCAGCACTCCTCGGACAGGTTTCTACGAGCAGTACTTC. Its protein product is CASTPRTGFYEQYF.

The chain has TRBV7-9 and TRBJ2-7, with TRBD2 identical over 12 bases. Per germline, CDR1 SEHNR and CDR2 FQNEAQ (reference sequence). After removal of 8 bases from V and 4 bases from J, the junction contained 15 bases not matched to a gene. This CDR3 has 17 amino acids. This CDR3 is CASSTSGSPVQIYEQYF. For the CDR3, the DNA is TGTGCCAGCTCGACTAGCGGGAGCCCCGTGCAGATTTACGAGCAGTACTTC.

There are a few counts of this clonotype. This chain uses TRBV12-3 or TRBV12-4 with TRBJ1-2; D is ambiguous. The CDR3 sequence is 17 residues long. Trimming removed 2 bases at V and 4 bases at J, with 20 bases between. The CDR3 spells CASSLIPTFDRSYGYTF. In DNA, the CDR3 is TGTGCCAGCAGTTTAATCCCCACCTTCGACCGATCCTATGGCTACACCTTC.

This clonotype was seen many times. This chain joins TRBV7-9 and TRBJ2-1; 9 bases are a match to TRBD2. Germline V gene sequence: CDR1 SEHNR, CDR2 FQNEAQ (reference sequence). This CDR3 contains 16 residues. V lost 2 bases and J lost 5; bases outside the gene matches: 7. The CDR3 DNA reads as TGTGCCAGCAGCTTAAGTGGCGGGAGGGCAAACAATGAGCAGTTCTTC. This encodes CASSLSGGRANNEQFF.

This clonotype has a handful of counts. CDR3 sequence: CASSQELTTDTQYF. The CDR3 DNA is TGTGCCAGCAGCCAAGAGTTAACCACAGATACGCAGTATTTT. This rearrangement joins TRBV4-2 to TRBJ2-3; D uncertain. The CDR3 contains 14 residues. With 0 bases removed from V and 2 bases from J, the gap between germline ends came to 6 bases. Germline V gene sequence: CDR1 LGHNA, CDR2 YNFKEQ.

The sample holds many counts of this clonotype. The chain has TRBV29-1 and TRBJ2-1, with D maybe TRBD2 (5 bases). V lost 2 bases and J 7 bases, leaving 12 bases between the germline ends. CDR3 length: 13 residues. Germline CDR1 is SQVTM and CDR2 is ANQGSEA. In DNA, the CDR3 is TGCAGCGTTGAACCGGGGTGGGCAAATGAGCAGTTCTTC. Encoded protein: CSVEPGWANEQFF.

This clonotype has just a few counts. This chain uses TRBV20-1 with TRBJ2-1; D assignment may be TRBD1 or TRBD2 (5 bases each). The CDR3 has 15 amino acids. The germline CDR1 and CDR2 sequences are DFQATT and SNEGSKA (reference sequence). Trimming cost V 3 bases and J 2 bases, with 14 bases left between them. CDR3 in amino acids: CSASQGGGTYNEQFF. CDR3 nucleotide sequence: TGCAGTGCTAGTCAGGGTGGGGGAACCTACAATGAGCAGTTCTTC.

The genes are TRBV4-3 and TRBJ2-5; TRBD1 agrees at 7 bases. CDR1 and CDR2 from the germline V gene are LGHNA and YSLEER. The V segment lost 3 bases and the J segment 5 bases; nucleotides outside the gene matches: 9. This CDR3 is built from 15 residues. Here the CDR3 reads CASSHEARGWETQYF. The CDR3 DNA reads as TGCGCCAGCAGCCACGAGGCCAGGGGGTGGGAGACCCAGTACTTC.

V gene TRBV6-2 or TRBV6-3 combines with J gene TRBJ2-2; 7 bases align to TRBD1. The trim removed 4 bases at V and 7 bases at J, leaving 6 bases unmatched. Germline V CDR1 and CDR2: MNHEY, SVGEGT. This CDR3 comprises 14 residues. In DNA form, the CDR3 reads TGTGCCAGCAGTTGGAACAGGGGTGACGGGGAGCTGTTTTTT. Translation: CASSWNRGDGELFF.

The J gene is TRBJ2-3, the V gene TRBV13; TRBD2 matches 10 bases. The V gene end was trimmed by 4 bases and the J gene end by 5 bases; junction bases not matched to a gene: 12. From germline, CDR1 is PRHDT and CDR2 FYEKMQ (reference sequence). This CDR3 spans 17 amino acids. The CDR3 coding sequence is TGTGCCAGCAGCTACCCGAGGCTAGCGGGAGAGGGAGATACGCAGTATTTT. Translated, it gives CASSYPRLAGEGDTQYF.

This clonotype was counted only a few times. This chain's CDR3 is CASSYSGLANTGELFF. As DNA, the CDR3 is TGTGCCAGCAGCTACAGCGGCCTAGCGAACACCGGGGAGCTGTTTTTT. The chain recombines TRBV7-8 with TRBJ2-2, with a possible D match to TRBD2 (5 bases). This CDR3 is built from 16 residues. Per germline, CDR1 SGHVS and CDR2 FQNEAQ. With 4 bases removed from V and 0 bases from J, the gap between germline ends came to 12 bases.